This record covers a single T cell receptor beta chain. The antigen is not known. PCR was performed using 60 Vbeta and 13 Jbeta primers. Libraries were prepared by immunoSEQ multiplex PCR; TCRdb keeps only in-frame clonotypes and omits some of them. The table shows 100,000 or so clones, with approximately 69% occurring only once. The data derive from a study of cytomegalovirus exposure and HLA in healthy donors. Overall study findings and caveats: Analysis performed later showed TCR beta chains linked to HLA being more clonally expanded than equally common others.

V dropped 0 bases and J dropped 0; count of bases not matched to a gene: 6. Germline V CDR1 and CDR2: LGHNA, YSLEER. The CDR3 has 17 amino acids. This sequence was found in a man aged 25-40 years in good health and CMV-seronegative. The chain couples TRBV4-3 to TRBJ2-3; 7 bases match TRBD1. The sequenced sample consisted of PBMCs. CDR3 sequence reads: CASSQDSGTASTDTQYF. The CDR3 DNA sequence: TGCGCCAGCAGCCAAGATTCGGGGACAGCAAGCACAGATACGCAGTATTTT.